These 32 T cell receptor beta chains were all obtained from the same sample, sequenced in a study of Tregs in tolerant kidney transplant recipients. TCRdb's table, derived via immunoSEQ multiplex PCR, lists solely in-frame clones and lacks some. Its table lists roughly 53,000 clones. The input for sequencing was CD4+ T cells from blood, taken before the transplant. The receptors were sampled from a human donor who received a combined kidney and bone marrow transplant.

Points on this clone: The read comes to an end 3 residues before the CDR3 does, leaving the germline J gene to fill in the end. J is TRBJ2-3 and V is TRBV5-6, with a weak D call TRBD2 (7 bases). The V and J ends lost 4 bases and 5 bases respectively, with 17 bases between them. The CDR3 length is 15 residues. Germline CDR1 and CDR2: SGHDT and YYEEEE. The covered CDR3 bases are TGTGCCAGCAGCCGTAGGGGGGGCGTAGGAGATACG. This codes for CASSRRGGVGDT. The whole CDR3 sequence is CASSRRGGVGDTQYF.

To note about this clone: The read ends 3 residues before the CDR3 terminus; that terminus is restored from the germline J gene. The V call is TRBV30, the J call TRBJ2-5; the match to TRBD1 covers 7 bases. The CDR3 consists of 15 residues. J was trimmed by 2 bases and V by 4 bases; bases with no gene match: 10. Germline V gene data show CDR1 as GTSNPN and CDR2 as SVGIG (reference sequence). The part of the CDR3 DNA that was read is TGTGCCTGGAAGAAACAGGGGAGTAAACAAGAGACC. Its translation: CAWKKQGSKQET. The full CDR3 reads CAWKKQGSKQETQYF.

As regards this clone: The read ends 3 residues before the CDR3 terminus; that terminus is restored from the germline J gene. The chain employs TRBV18 and TRBJ2-5, with D possibly matching TRBD2 (6 bases). Trimming removed 1 base at V and 4 bases at J, with 13 bases between. CDR1 and CDR2 from the germline V gene are KGHSH and LQKENI. There are 15 residues in the CDR3. The CDR3 spells CASSPRGRRGETQYF. The part of the CDR3 DNA that was read is TGTGCCAGCTCACCACGAGGACGGCGGGGAGAGACC.

A remark on this clone: With the read ending 3 residues before the CDR3 end, the germline J gene is used to fill in that end. The rearrangement uses TRBV2 and TRBJ2-3; the match to TRBD1 covers 8 bases. V was pared by 6 bases and J by 0 bases, with 14 bases of the junction left unmatched. Germline lookup yields CDR1 SNHLY and CDR2 FYNNEI. The length of the CDR3 is 18 residues. CDR3 DNA, as far as it was read: TGTGCCAGCAGGAGGGGGACAGGCGGAGTATATAGCACAGATACG. It codes for CASRRGTGGVYSTDT. The CDR3 in full is CASRRGTGGVYSTDTQYF. The variable domain in full, completed from reference TRBV2 and TRBJ2-3, reads EPEVTQTPSHQVTQMGQEVILRCVPISNHLYFYWYRQILGQKVEFLVSFYNNEISEKSEIFDDQFSVERPDGSNFTLKIRSTKLEDSAMYFCASRRGTGGVYSTDTQYFGPGTRLTVL.

In regard to this clone: Read coverage stops 3 residues before the CDR3 terminus; the germline J gene supplies the remainder. The chain joins TRBV20-1 to TRBJ2-2; 8 bases match TRBD2. The CDR3 sequence is 15 residues long. Germline-derived CDR1 and CDR2 are DFQATT and SNEGSKA (reference sequence). V was clipped by 5 bases and J by 7 bases; unmatched bases: 12. CDR3 DNA, as far as it was read: TGCAGTGCTCAACCTCGTCTAGCGGGCGGCGGGGAG. Translating gives CSAQPRLAGGGE. In full, the CDR3 is CSAQPRLAGGGELFF.

As for this clone: The CDR3 end lies 3 residues beyond the end of the read and is filled in from the germline J gene. This chain joins TRBV2 and TRBJ1-2, with D unclear. The CDR3 extends over 13 amino acids. CDR1 and CDR2 from the germline V gene are SNHLY and FYNNEI. Trimming stripped 1 base from V and 4 bases from J, with 7 bases between. CDR3 DNA, as far as it was read: TGTGCCAGCAGTGAAGACTGGTCCTATGGC. This codes for CASSEDWSYG. The entire CDR3 protein reads CASSEDWSYGYTF.

In the case of this clone: The read halts 3 residues ahead of the CDR3 end, with the missing end drawn from the germline J gene. V usage is TRBV20-1 and J usage is TRBJ2-3; the D is unclear. V dropped 6 bases and J dropped 2 bases, with 3 bases sitting between them. Per germline, CDR1 DFQATT and CDR2 SNEGSKA (reference sequence). This CDR3 region has 10 residues. The CDR3 DNA, read in part, is TGCAGTGCCTTCACAGATACG. Residues: CSAFTDT. The complete CDR3 protein is CSAFTDTQYF.

In the case of this clone: The CDR3 end lies 3 residues beyond the end of the read and is filled in from the germline J gene. The V call is TRBV20-1, the J call TRBJ2-5; D tentatively fits TRBD1 or TRBD2 (5 bases each). The CDR3 length is 13 residues. CDR1 and CDR2 from the germline V gene are DFQATT and SNEGSKA (reference sequence). Deletions cut 5 bases from V and 4 bases from J, with 14 bases between. The CDR3 region is CSAQRARAETQYF. The CDR3 DNA, read in part, is TGCAGTGCTCAGAGGGCCAGGGCAGAGACC.

In regard to this clone: The read finishes 3 residues shy of the CDR3 end, and the germline J gene is used to complete it. The V call is TRBV18, the J call TRBJ2-3; D perhaps matches TRBD2 (5 bases). The CDR3 totals 16 residues. CDR1 KGHSH and CDR2 LQKENI come from the germline V gene. The ends were cut back, 2 bases at V and 2 bases at J, with 14 bases in the middle. Partial CDR3 DNA: TGTGCCAGCTCACCAATAGTTTCGGGGAACACAGATACG. This codes for CASSPIVSGNTDT. The entire CDR3 sequence reads CASSPIVSGNTDTQYF.

Comments on this clone: Read data end 3 residues before the CDR3 end; the end is taken from the germline J gene. The V call is TRBV7-9, the J call TRBJ2-1; 12 nucleotides line up with TRBD2. Germline CDR1 is SEHNR and CDR2 is FQNEAQ (reference sequence). Trimming cost V 4 bases and J 8 bases; bases outside gene matches: 6. The CDR3 has 15 amino acids. Incomplete CDR3 DNA: TGTGCCAGCAGCTCAGGACTAGCGGGGTTCGATGAG. Translating gives CASSSGLAGFDE. The complete CDR3 protein is CASSSGLAGFDEQFF.

As concerns this clone: The read ends 3 residues early relative to the CDR3; the germline J gene fills the gap. The chain joins TRBV10-3 to TRBJ2-5; 13 nucleotides align to TRBD2. The junction had 3 bases not matched to a gene; V was cut back by 3 bases and J by 2 bases. The CDR3 loop spans 16 amino acids. Per the germline V gene, CDR1 is ENHRY and CDR2 is SYGVKD. CDR3 DNA (partial): TGTGCCATCAGTGAAGGGGGACTAGCGGGGCAAGAGACC. It specifies CAISEGGLAGQET. The full CDR3 is CAISEGGLAGQETQYF.

In the case of this clone: Read sequence stops 3 residues before the CDR3 end, and the germline J gene provides the missing end. The chain has TRBV2 and TRBJ2-7; D unresolved. Germline V gene sequence: CDR1 SNHLY, CDR2 FYNNEI. The CDR3 has 14 amino acids. Trimming left V 3 bases short and J 0 bases short, with 9 bases between. The CDR3 region is CASSDPGSSYEQYF. The sequenced part of the CDR3 DNA is TGTGCCAGCAGTGACCCCGGTAGCTCCTACGAG.

Regarding this clone: The CDR3 end falls 3 residues outside the read, so it is completed with the germline J gene. The genes are TRBV19 and TRBJ2-1; 8 nucleotides agree with TRBD2. The CDR3 is 15 residues long. CDR1 is LNHDA, CDR2 SQIVND, per germline (reference sequence). Trimming removed 6 bases from V and 3 bases from J; junction bases left unmatched: 7. Incomplete CDR3 DNA: TGTGCCAGTAGCAGATTTAGCGGGGTCTACAATGAG. This codes for CASSRFSGVYNE. The full CDR3 is CASSRFSGVYNEQFF. Supplemented by reference TRBV19 and TRBJ2-1, the full variable domain reads DGGITQSPKYLFRKEGQNVTLSCEQNLNHDAMYWYRQDPGQGLRLIYYSQIVNDFQKGDIAEGYSVSREKKESFPLTVTSAQKNPTAFYLCASSRFSGVYNEQFFGPGTRLTVL.

As concerns this clone: The CDR3 end falls 3 residues outside the read, so it is completed with the germline J gene. The V call is TRBV20-1, the J call TRBJ1-4; 9 positions match TRBD1. This CDR3 is built from 14 residues. Germline V CDR1 and CDR2: DFQATT, SNEGSKA (reference sequence). Incomplete CDR3 DNA: TGCAGTGCTAGAGAGGGACAGGGTGGCGGGAAA. This encodes CSAREGQGGGK. Given in full, the CDR3 is CSAREGQGGGKLFF.

The covered CDR3 bases are TGTGCCAGTAGTCGTTCTCCGGGGGGGACTAGCGGGAGTTTGCGGGACGAG. This translates into CASSRSPGGTSGSLRDE. The full CDR3 sequence reads CASSRSPGGTSGSLRDEQYF. The gene calls are TRBV19 and TRBJ2-7; 14 positions match TRBD2. The read terminates 3 residues ahead of where the CDR3 ends, so the germline J gene completes it. Per the germline V gene, CDR1 is LNHDA and CDR2 is SQIVND (reference sequence). With V trimmed by 5 bases and J by 5 bases, 20 bases remained unmatched. The CDR3 spans 20 residues.

Turning to this clone: Coverage ceases 3 residues before the CDR3 finishes, and the germline J gene fills in the end. This chain connects TRBV5-1 to TRBJ1-2; the match to TRBD1 covers 8 bases. The CDR3 loop spans 13 amino acids. CDR1 and CDR2 (germline): SGHRS, YFSETQ. The CDR3 protein is CASTTDREYGYTF. The sequenced part of the CDR3 DNA is TGCGCCAGCACCACGGACAGGGAATACGGC.

This CDR3 reads CSARVGRRGETQYF. Partial CDR3 DNA: TGCAGTGCACGCGTGGGCAGGCGGGGAGAGACC. This rearrangement joins TRBV20-1 to TRBJ2-5, with a weak D call TRBD2 (6 bases). Read coverage stops 3 residues before the CDR3 terminus; the germline J gene supplies the remainder. Trimming took off 6 bases at V and 4 bases at J, with 18 bases between the two ends. The CDR3 consists of 14 residues. CDR1 and CDR2 (germline): DFQATT, SNEGSKA (reference sequence).

Turning to this clone: The read ends 3 residues shy of where the CDR3 ends; the end is completed using the germline J gene. The chain employs TRBV12-3 or TRBV12-4 and TRBJ1-2, with D possibly matching TRBD1 (5 bases). The V end was cut by 7 bases, the J end by 7 bases, with 16 bases between. This CDR3 has 13 amino acids. Incomplete CDR3 DNA: TGTGCCAGCACCCTGGGGGGGACGCTTGGC. Protein product: CASTLGGTLG. The whole CDR3 sequence reads CASTLGGTLGYTF.

CDR3: CASSFIPGNYGYTF. The covered CDR3 bases are TGCGCCAGCAGCTTCATACCAGGGAACTATGGC. This chain uses TRBV5-1 with TRBJ1-2, with a weak D call TRBD1 (5 bases). The CDR3 end is not reached by the read, which stops 3 residues before it; the germline J gene fills it in. This CDR3 is 14 amino acids long. Germline V gene sequence: CDR1 SGHRS, CDR2 YFSETQ. Trimming cost V 2 bases and J 2 bases, with 10 bases left between them.

The CDR3 is CASSEWDRGLTDTQYF. The covered CDR3 bases are TGCGCCAGCAGTGAGTGGGACAGAGGCCTCACAGATACG. The V call is TRBV10-1, the J call TRBJ2-3; 7 bases line up with TRBD1. The read comes to an end 3 residues before the CDR3 does, leaving the germline J gene to fill in the end. This CDR3 is 16 amino acids long. Per germline, CDR1 WNHNN and CDR2 SYGVQD (reference sequence). V lost 1 base, J lost 2 bases, and 6 bases stayed unmatched.

To note about this clone: The read ends 3 residues shy of where the CDR3 ends; the end is completed using the germline J gene. This chain uses TRBV7-2 with TRBJ1-1, with TRBD1 as a possible D gene (5 bases). V shed 7 bases and J shed 5 bases, with 17 bases lying between them. The germline V gene encodes CDR1 SGHTA and CDR2 FQGNSA. The CDR3 is 14 residues long. The CDR3 loop is CASNSRWGGTEAFF. The CDR3 bases that were read are TGTGCCAGCAACTCGCGGTGGGGGGGGACTGAA.

About this clone: The read terminates 3 residues before the CDR3 end, so the remaining end is supplied by the germline J gene. The chain links TRBV20-1 to TRBJ1-1; a possible D gene is TRBD1 (5 bases). CDR1 and CDR2 (germline): DFQATT, SNEGSKA (reference sequence). The ends were cut back, 7 bases at V and 5 bases at J, with 17 bases in the middle. This CDR3 comprises 13 residues. The CDR3 bases that were read are TGCAGTGGTAGGGGCAGGGTTAGTACTGAA. Amino acids: CSGRGRVSTE. The complete CDR3 protein is CSGRGRVSTEAFF.

Regarding this clone: From the germline J gene comes the end of the CDR3, since the read stops 3 residues before it. This chain connects TRBV6-2 or TRBV6-3 to TRBJ2-5, with no clear D. CDR1 is MNHEY, CDR2 SVGEGT, per germline. CDR3 length equals 13 residues. V lost 5 bases and J 5 bases, leaving 12 bases between the germline ends. CDR3 DNA, as far as it was read: TGTGCCAGCAGTGCGGAGTTCGAGGAGACC. It encodes CASSAEFEET. The full-length CDR3 reads as CASSAEFEETQYF.

Comment on this clone: The read ends 3 residues before the CDR3 terminus; that terminus is restored from the germline J gene. The V gene is TRBV19, the J gene TRBJ1-2; the D gene is possibly TRBD1 (5 bases). The CDR3 length is 12 residues. V was cut by 11 bases and J by 7 bases, with 17 bases left in between. Germline assignment: CDR1 LNHDA and CDR2 SQIVND (reference sequence). CDR3 bases read: TGTGCCTCCTGGTCGGGGGAGAGTGGC. Amino acids: CASWSGESG. The whole CDR3 reads CASWSGESGYTF.

Concerning this clone itself: The read gets to within 3 residues of the CDR3 end, and the germline J gene fills in the rest. The chain uses TRBV20-1 and TRBJ2-3, with a weak D call TRBD2 (6 bases). Deletions cut 0 bases from V and 5 bases from J, with 9 bases between. Germline V CDR1 and CDR2: DFQATT, SNEGSKA (reference sequence). This CDR3 has 13 residues. The CDR3 here is CSARDKGLDTQYF. The part of the CDR3 DNA that was read is TGCAGTGCTAGAGATAAGGGACTAGATACG.

Concerning this clone: The sequence runs out 3 residues before the end of the CDR3; the remainder is reconstructed from the germline J gene. V and J are TRBV28 and TRBJ1-4; 7 nucleotides align to TRBD1. Germline V CDR1 and CDR2: MDHEN, SYDVKM. Trimming cost V 4 bases and J 8 bases; bases outside gene matches: 10. The CDR3 length is 15 residues. The CDR3 sequence: CASSWSEGAREKLFF. The CDR3 DNA, read in part, is TGTGCCAGCAGTTGGTCAGAGGGGGCTAGAGAAAAA.

As for this clone: The read is 3 residues too short to cover the CDR3 end, so that end is filled in from the germline J gene. The chain carries TRBV2 and TRBJ1-2; possibly TRBD1 for D (6 bases). The germline CDR1 and CDR2 sequences are SNHLY and FYNNEI. The CDR3 extends over 12 amino acids. The ends were cut back, 8 bases at V and 2 bases at J, with 9 bases in the middle. The CDR3 DNA, read in part, is TGTGCCAGCCAACAGGGCAACTATGGC. It yields the protein CASQQGNYG. The full CDR3 protein is CASQQGNYGYTF.

Points on this clone: The read stops 3 residues short of the end of the CDR3; the missing end is completed from the germline J gene. The V gene is TRBV6-2 or TRBV6-3, the J gene TRBJ2-1, with D perhaps matching TRBD1 or TRBD2 (6 bases each). In germline, CDR1 is MNHEY, CDR2 SVGEGT. There are 17 residues in the CDR3. Trimming cost V 5 bases and J 5 bases, with 22 bases left between them. The CDR3 reads CASSPLWGREGDNEQFF. The part of the CDR3 DNA that was read is TGTGCCAGCAGTCCGCTGTGGGGGCGGGAAGGCGACAATGAG.

Points on this clone: The DNA ends 3 residues before the CDR3 does, and the rest of the CDR3 is filled in from the germline J gene. The chain has TRBV18 and TRBJ1-1, with 9 bases identical to TRBD1. CDR3 length: 15 residues. V was clipped by 3 bases and J by 1 base; unmatched bases: 3. Germline V gene lookup returns CDR1 KGHSH and CDR2 LQKENI. CDR3: CASSPTGGSNTEAFF. The CDR3 DNA, read in part, is TGTGCCAGCTCACCTACAGGGGGCTCGAACACTGAA.

Turning to this clone: From the germline J gene comes the end of the CDR3, since the read stops 3 residues before it. The V gene is TRBV7-7, the J gene TRBJ2-7; 15 nucleotides align to TRBD2. The ends lost 5 bases at V and 5 bases at J; junction bases unmatched: 4. The CDR3 has 15 amino acids. Germline CDR1 SSHAT, CDR2 FNYEAQ (reference sequence). The covered CDR3 bases are TGTGCCAGCAGCCTAGGACTAGCGGGAGGGGACGAG. This translates into CASSLGLAGGDE. In full, the CDR3 is CASSLGLAGGDEQYF.

Remarks on this clone: The read falls 3 residues short of the CDR3 end, and the missing part is taken from the germline J gene. The chain joins TRBV7-2 to TRBJ1-1; no clear D. The length of the CDR3 is 15 residues. The V and J ends lost 3 bases and 1 base respectively, with 12 bases between them. The germline CDR1 and CDR2 sequences are SGHTA and FQGNSA. CDR3 region: CASSLEGPGNTEAFF. CDR3 bases read: TGTGCCAGCAGCTTGGAAGGGCCAGGGAACACTGAA. Combining the CDR3 with reference TRBV7-2 and TRBJ1-1 gives the whole variable domain GAGVSQSPSNKVTEKGKDVELRCDPISGHTALYWYRQSLGQGLEFLIYFQGNSAPDKSGLPSDRFSAERTGGSVSTLTIQRTQQEDSAVYLCASSLEGPGNTEAFFGQGTRLTVV.

With regard to this clone: The sequence runs out 3 residues before the end of the CDR3; the remainder is reconstructed from the germline J gene. The chain is built from TRBV7-8 and TRBJ1-5; D gene ambiguous. CDR3 length equals 14 residues. CDR1 and CDR2 (germline): SGHVS, FQNEAQ. Trimming left V 5 bases short and J 3 bases short, with 11 bases between. CDR3 sequence: CASSPQAHNQPQHF. Incomplete CDR3 DNA: TGTGCCAGCAGCCCTCAGGCCCACAATCAGCCC.